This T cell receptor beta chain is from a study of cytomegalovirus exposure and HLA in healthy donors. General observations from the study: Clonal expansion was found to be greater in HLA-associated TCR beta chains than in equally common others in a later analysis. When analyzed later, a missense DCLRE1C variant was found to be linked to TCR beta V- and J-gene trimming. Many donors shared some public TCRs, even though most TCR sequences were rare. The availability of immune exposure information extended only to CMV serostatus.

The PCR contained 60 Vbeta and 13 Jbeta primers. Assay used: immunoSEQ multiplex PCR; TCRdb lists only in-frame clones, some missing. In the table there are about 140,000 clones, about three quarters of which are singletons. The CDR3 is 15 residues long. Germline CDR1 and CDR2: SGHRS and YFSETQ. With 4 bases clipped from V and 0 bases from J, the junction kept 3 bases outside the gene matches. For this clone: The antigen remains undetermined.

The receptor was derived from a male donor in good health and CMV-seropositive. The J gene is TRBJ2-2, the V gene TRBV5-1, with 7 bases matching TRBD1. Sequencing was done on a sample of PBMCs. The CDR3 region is CASSPDRPNTGELFF. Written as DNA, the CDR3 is TGCGCCAGCAGCCCGGACAGGCCGAACACCGGGGAGCTGTTTTTT.